This is a list of T cell receptor beta chains from one sample in a study of blood T cell repertoires in COVID-19. Some clones are missing from TCRdb's copy, which holds only in-frame ones; the method was immunoSEQ multiplex PCR. Of 250,000 or so clones listed, approximately 84% are singletons. Sequenced input: peripheral blood. The receptors shown here come from a man over 45 with acute or convalescent COVID-19. Each CDR3 is given with its conserved first and last residue. The D gene is left open where the match is weak. The size entry is marked missing in some rows and otherwise reads once, few, many or a size class.

V,J,size,D,DNA,CDR3
TRBV5-6,TRBJ2-7,-,-,TGTGCCAGCAACACTACTAGGAGGATTCTCCCCTACGAGCAGTACTTC,CASNTTRRILPYEQYF
TRBV5-4,TRBJ2-2,once,TRBD1,TGTGCCAGCAGCTCGGGACAGGGGTCCGGGGAGCTGTTTTTT,CASSSGQGSGELFF
TRBV19,TRBJ1-2,-,-,TGTGCCAGTAGTCCGTCAGGGGCAGATAACTATGGCTACACCTTC,CASSPSGADNYGYTF
TRBV7-3,TRBJ1-1,-,-,TGTGCCAGCAGCTTTAAGGGACTGGCTGAAGCTTTCTTT,CASSFKGLAEAFF
TRBV4-1,TRBJ1-6,-,-,TGCGCCAGCAGCCAAGAGCAGGGCCCACCCCTCCACTTT,CASSQEQGPPLHF
TRBV6-5,TRBJ2-7,-,TRBD2,TGTGCCAGCAAGGGACTAGCTGGTTCCTACGAGCAGTACTTC,CASKGLAGSYEQYF
TRBV7-6,TRBJ2-1,-,-,TGTGCCAGCAGCCACGGGCCAGGGGAGCAGTTCTTC,CASSHGPGEQFF
TRBV15,TRBJ2-1,once,TRBD2,TGTGCCACCAGCCGTCGACCCCCACTAGCGCAAAGCTCCTACAATGAGCAGTTCTTC,CATSRRPPLAQSSYNEQFF
TRBV21-1,TRBJ2-4,-,-,TGTGCCAGCAGCAAAGGTACAGGAGCCAAAAACATTCAGTACTTC,CASSKGTGAKNIQYF
TRBV6-5,TRBJ2-7,-,TRBD1,TGTGCCAGCAGTTACTCGATAGACAGGGCCTACGAGCAGTACTTC,CASSYSIDRAYEQYF
TRBV5-1,TRBJ2-5,-,TRBD1,TGCGCCAGCAGCTCAGGGACAGGCCGGGAGACCCAGTACTTC,CASSSGTGRETQYF
TRBV4-1,TRBJ2-7,-,-,TGCGCCAGCAGCCAAGGACTAGACCCTAGCTACGAGCAGTACTTC,CASSQGLDPSYEQYF
TRBV19,TRBJ2-7,-,TRBD1,TGTGCCAGTAGTATTGGACAGGGTGTTGTTGTGCGGTACTTC,CASSIGQGVVVRYF
TRBV5-1,TRBJ1-6,-,-,TGCGCCAGCAGCGAGGGGGCCTATAATTCACCCCTCCACTTT,CASSEGAYNSPLHF
TRBV5-4,TRBJ1-1,once,TRBD1,TGTGCCAGCAGCTTGGAGCCCGGGACAGGGGATGAAGCTTTCTTT,CASSLEPGTGDEAFF
TRBV5-1,TRBJ1-2,-,-,TGCGCCAGCAGCTTACAGGAAGGCTATGGCTACACCTTC,CASSLQEGYGYTF
TRBV15,TRBJ2-3,-,TRBD1,TGTGCCACCAGCAGACGAGGGGGCCCAGCAGATACGCAGTATTTT,CATSRRGGPADTQYF
TRBV6-5,TRBJ1-1,-,-,TGTGCCAGCAGTTACTCGAGAAGTTCTAATGAAGCTTTCTTT,CASSYSRSSNEAFF
TRBV10-1,TRBJ2-2,-,TRBD2,TGCGCCAGCAGCACGGGACTAGCGGCCACCGGGGAGCTGTTTTTT,CASSTGLAATGELFF
TRBV7-9,TRBJ1-4,-,-,TGTGCCAGCAGCTTCTATCAGGCAGGGGTTGAAAAACTGTTTTTT,CASSFYQAGVEKLFF
TRBV2,TRBJ1-1,-,-,TGTGCCAGCAGTGTACGGACTGAAGCTTTCTTT,CASSVRTEAFF
TRBV27,TRBJ2-2,-,TRBD2,TGTGCCAGCAGCTACGTGCGGGAGAGTGTCGGGGGCACCGGGGAGCTGTTTTTT,CASSYVRESVGGTGELFF
TRBV27,TRBJ1-2,-,TRBD1,TGTGCCAGCAGTCCGCAACAGGGGTCTAAGAGCTATGGCTACACCTTC,CASSPQQGSKSYGYTF
TRBV7-8,TRBJ1-2,-,-,TGTGCCAGCAGCGGTGAAGGGGCGTGGGACTATGGCTACACCTTC,CASSGEGAWDYGYTF
TRBV10-3,TRBJ2-5,-,TRBD2,TGTGCCATCAGTGCCCTTCTAGCGGGGGGGGAAGAGACCCAGTACTTC,CAISALLAGGEETQYF
TRBV18,TRBJ2-5,-,-,TGTGCCAGCTCACCACGAACGGGAACCTCCAATCTGACCCAGTACTTC,CASSPRTGTSNLTQYF
TRBV11-2,TRBJ1-2,-,TRBD1,TGTGCCAGCAGCTTACTCCGGGACAGGGGCGCAGGTGACTACACCTTC,CASSLLRDRGAGDYTF
TRBV27,TRBJ1-5,-,TRBD1,TGTGCCAGCAGTTTAGGACAGGGACAGCCCCAGCATTTT,CASSLGQGQPQHF
TRBV7-3,TRBJ2-7,-,-,TGTGCCAGCAGCCAAGTTCTCGGCGGCGAGCAGTACTTC,CASSQVLGGEQYF
TRBV27,TRBJ2-3,-,TRBD2,TGTGCCAGCACGCGTCTAGCGGGAGGCGTTGGGGCAGATACGCAGTATTTT,CASTRLAGGVGADTQYF
TRBV7-9,TRBJ1-6,-,-,TGTGCCAGCACCCAGGGGCCCTATAATTCACCCCTCCACTTT,CASTQGPYNSPLHF
TRBV28,TRBJ1-2,-,-,TGTGCCAGCAGTTTATCTGGGCGCGATTACTATGGCTACACCTTC,CASSLSGRDYYGYTF
TRBV19,TRBJ1-5,-,TRBD1,TGTGCCAGTAGCCTTGACAGGGGTCGCAATCAGCCCCAGCATTTT,CASSLDRGRNQPQHF